This entry lists 28 T cell receptor beta chains sequenced from one sample in a study of blood T cells in healthy people across ages. Next came a second PCR, run for about 6 to 11 cycles, which used a sample-barcoded 5' primer along with a J-beta primer mix. MiXCR, applied by TCRdb to the 5' RACE reads, yields one record per CDR3 protein. The sample shows roughly 700,000 distinct CDR3 sequences, approximately 25% of them seen only once. This sample was shared with a second study, whose subject was T cells of mothers and their children.

Material: blood. The receptor source for this set is a boy between 10 and 17 years old in good health.

This clonotype was seen only a few times. The rearrangement links TRBV20-1 to TRBJ2-5; D is undetermined. The germline V gene encodes CDR1 DFQATT and CDR2 SNEGSKA (reference sequence). This CDR3 is built from 11 residues. Trimming pared 3 bases from V and 4 bases from J, leaving 6 bases between. The DNA for the CDR3 is TGCAGTGCTAGTTTTGGAGAGACCCAGTACTTC. Its protein product is CSASFGETQYF.

This clonotype was seen a few times. V is TRBV27 and J is TRBJ2-5, with 7 positions matching TRBD1. The better agreement between TRBJ2-7 and the DNA end casts doubt on the J call. Per germline, CDR1 MNHEY and CDR2 SMNVEV (reference sequence). CDR3 size: 15 residues. Here the CDR3 reads CASSPLDRISYEQYF. The CDR3 DNA is TGTGCCAGCAGTCCCCTGGACAGGATCTCCTACGAGCAGTACTTC.

The table lists this clonotype with a few counts. V is TRBV6-6 and J is TRBJ1-4; a possible D gene is TRBD1 (6 bases). CDR1 MNHNY and CDR2 SVGAGI come from the germline V gene (reference sequence). The CDR3 covers 14 residues. Trimming took 2 bases from V and 8 from J, leaving 12 bases between them. The CDR3 region is CASSYGDNKEKLFF. CDR3 bases: TGTGCCAGCAGTTACGGGGACAATAAGGAAAAACTGTTTTTT.

The V gene is TRBV29-1, the J gene TRBJ2-5; TRBD1 matches 9 bases. Trimming removed 3 bases from V and 5 bases from J; junction bases left unmatched: 10. The CDR3 covers 15 residues. The germline V gene encodes CDR1 SQVTM and CDR2 ANQGSEA. The CDR3 protein is CSVDPYGTGQETQYF. DNA of the CDR3: TGCAGCGTTGATCCGTACGGGACAGGGCAGGAGACCCAGTACTTC.

The CDR3 here is CASSQGLGHTGELFF. The CDR3 DNA reads as TGCGCCAGCAGCCAAGGCCTGGGCCACACCGGGGAGCTGTTTTTT. This chain uses TRBV4-1 with TRBJ2-2; D is ambiguous. The CDR3 is 15 amino acids. The germline V gene encodes CDR1 MGHRA and CDR2 YSYEKL. Trimming pared 1 base from V and 3 bases from J, leaving 9 bases between.

The chain recombines TRBV12-3 or TRBV12-4 with TRBJ2-1; D is unresolved. V shed 4 bases and J shed 3 bases, with 7 bases lying between them. This CDR3 is built from 13 residues. The CDR3 sequence: CASSSLFYNEQFF. As DNA, the CDR3 is TGTGCCAGCAGTTCCCTTTTCTACAATGAGCAGTTCTTC.

The V gene is TRBV20-1, the J gene TRBJ1-4; TRBD1 might be the D (5 bases). The V end lost 2 bases, the J end lost 6 bases, and 10 bases lay between the germline ends. The CDR3 is made up of 13 amino acids. Germline-derived CDR1 and CDR2 are DFQATT and SNEGSKA (reference sequence). CDR3 region: CSARQGVDEKLFF. The CDR3 DNA reads as TGCAGTGCTAGACAGGGAGTGGATGAAAAACTGTTTTTT.

The chain joins TRBV12-3 or TRBV12-4 to TRBJ2-1; D remains unclear. Trimming left V 5 bases short and J 0 bases short, with 11 bases between. There are 15 residues in the CDR3. CDR3: CASSARRSSYNEQFF. The CDR3 coding sequence is TGTGCCAGCAGTGCGCGAAGAAGCTCCTACAATGAGCAGTTCTTC.

This clonotype was recorded a few times. This chain uses TRBV21-1 with TRBJ1-6; the D call TRBD1 from the table was never checked on the DNA. TRBV21-1 is termed a pseudogene. The CDR3 runs to 14 residues. The CDR3 bases are TGTGCCAGCAGCCGTGGGACACCCTCTTCACCCCTCCGCTTT. It specifies CASSRGTPSSPLRF.

This chain links TRBV13 with TRBJ2-3, with D possibly matching TRBD2 (6 bases). The ends were cut back, 5 bases at V and 3 bases at J, with 9 bases in the middle. Germline assignment: CDR1 PRHDT and CDR2 FYEKMQ (reference sequence). There are 13 residues in the CDR3. CDR3 region: CASSRLETDTQYF. DNA of the CDR3: TGTGCCAGCAGCCGACTAGAAACAGATACGCAGTATTTT.

V usage is TRBV12-3 or TRBV12-4 and J usage is TRBJ2-4; a weak D match, TRBD2 (6 bases). This CDR3 is 15 amino acids long. Trimming removed 8 bases at V and 1 base at J, with 15 bases between. CDR3 bases: TGTGCCAGCGCTATAACAGGAGGGGCCAAAAACATTCAGTACTTC. Protein sequence: CASAITGGAKNIQYF.

The chain uses TRBV27 and TRBJ2-2, with 9 bases aligning to TRBD1. V lost 4 bases and J lost 7; bases outside the gene matches: 10. CDR1 and CDR2 from the germline V gene are MNHEY and SMNVEV (reference sequence). This CDR3 contains 16 residues. In DNA form, the CDR3 reads TGTGCCAGCAGTTCCCCTGAGGGACAGGGAAACGGGGAGCTGTTTTTT. It translates to CASSSPEGQGNGELFF.

The chain recombines TRBV12-3 or TRBV12-4 with TRBJ1-2; D possibly corresponds to TRBD1 (5 bases). The CDR3 totals 15 residues. Trimming pared 7 bases from V and 4 bases from J, leaving 19 bases between. CDR3 DNA sequence: TGTGCCAGCACCCCACGGGGGGGAGGAGGCTATGGCTACACCTTC. As protein: CASTPRGGGGYGYTF.

This clonotype occurred a few times. The chain couples TRBV7-2 to TRBJ2-3, with 9 bases aligning to TRBD2. Unmatched junction bases numbered 8, after V lost 4 bases and J lost 0 bases. Looked up from germline, CDR1 is SGHTA and CDR2 is FQGNSA. This CDR3 region has 17 residues. CDR3: CASSSQSGGTSTDTQYF. The DNA for the CDR3 is TGTGCCAGCAGCTCTCAGAGCGGGGGGACTAGCACAGATACGCAGTATTTT.

V is TRBV3-1 and J is TRBJ2-5, with D unclear. With the DNA end fitting TRBJ2-1 better, the J assignment may be wrong. The CDR3 contains 14 residues. Germline V gives CDR1 LGHDT, CDR2 YNNKEL (reference sequence). CDR3 coding DNA: TGTGCCAGCAGCCAAGGTGGAGAGTACAATGAGCAGTTCTTC. Its protein is CASSQGGEYNEQFF.

This chain links TRBV20-1 with TRBJ2-3, with D tentatively TRBD2 (6 bases). Germline-derived CDR1 and CDR2 are DFQATT and SNEGSKA (reference sequence). This CDR3 is 12 amino acids long. Trimming removed 2 bases from V and 6 bases from J, with 9 bases in between. Here the CDR3 DNA reads TGCAGTGCTAGATTACGGGGGGATACGCAGTATTTT. It is translated as CSARLRGDTQYF.

The chain recombines TRBV6-1 with TRBJ2-1, with D tentatively TRBD1 (6 bases). The germline V gene has CDR1 MNHNS and CDR2 SASEGT. This CDR3 has 13 residues. V lost 6 bases and J 7 bases, leaving 13 bases between the germline ends. CDR3 DNA sequence: TGTGCCAGCAGCTCCGGGACACCAAATGAGCAGTTCTTC. It codes for CASSSGTPNEQFF.

V and J are TRBV7-9 and TRBJ2-5; the match to TRBD1 covers 10 bases. TRBJ2-1 explains the end of the DNA better; the J call may be wrong. Germline lookup yields CDR1 SEHNR and CDR2 FQNEAQ (reference sequence). There are 16 residues in the CDR3. CDR3 protein: CASSSTGTGVYNEQFF. CDR3 DNA sequence: TGTGCCAGCAGCTCCACCGGGACAGGGGTATACAATGAGCAGTTCTTC.

The chain is built from TRBV4-1 and TRBJ2-1; possible D gene TRBD2, 6 bases. Trimming took 0 bases from V and 7 from J, leaving 16 bases between them. The CDR3 loop spans 16 amino acids. From germline, CDR1 is MGHRA and CDR2 YSYEKL. The DNA for the CDR3 is TGCGCCAGCAGCCAAGATCTCCTAGCGTCGAGGAATGAGCAGTTCTTC. Amino acid sequence: CASSQDLLASRNEQFF.

The V gene is TRBV19, the J gene TRBJ1-5, with TRBD1 identical over 8 bases. There are 15 residues in the CDR3. V dropped 5 bases and J dropped 6; count of bases not matched to a gene: 9. The germline gives CDR1 LNHDA, CDR2 SQIVND (reference sequence). In nucleotides, the CDR3 is TGTGCCAGTAGTGCGGACAGGGAAGTCGGTCAGCCCCAGCATTTT. It translates to CASSADREVGQPQHF.

This clonotype turned up a few times. The chain links TRBV6-4 to TRBJ2-7; possible D gene TRBD2, 5 bases. Deletions cut 3 bases from V and 5 bases from J, with 5 bases between. The CDR3 contains 11 residues. The germline gives CDR1 MRHNA, CDR2 SNTAGT. The CDR3 DNA is TGTGCCAGCAGTGAGGAGGACGAGCAGTACTTC. Translated, it gives CASSEEDEQYF.

As concerns this clonotype: The junction shows a germline mismatch at one end, possibly a read error. The chain carries TRBV7-8 and TRBJ1-3; D unclear. CDR3 length: 13 residues. CDR1 SGHVS and CDR2 FQNEAQ come from the germline V gene. CDR3 in amino acids: CASTMPPLDTIYF. In DNA, the CDR3 is TGCGCCAGCACCATGCCCCCCCTGGACACCATATATTTT. The variable domain in full, completed from reference TRBV7-8 and TRBJ1-3, reads GAGVSQSPRYKVAKRGQDVALRCDPISGHVSLFWYQQALGQGPEFLTYFQNEAQLDKSGLPSDRFFAERPEGSVSTLKIQRTQQEDSAVYLCASTMPPLDTIYFGEGSWLTVV.

The rearrangement uses TRBV5-1 and TRBJ1-3, with D possibly being TRBD1 (5 bases). V was pared by 0 bases and J by 8 bases, with 18 bases between. This CDR3 comprises 16 residues. CDR1 and CDR2 from the germline V gene are SGHRS and YFSETQ. CDR3 region: CASSLEGGGLADTIYF. The CDR3 nucleotides read TGCGCCAGCAGCTTGGAGGGTGGGGGTCTGGCGGACACCATATATTTT. The full variable domain, rest sourced from reference TRBV5-1 and TRBJ1-3, is KAGVTQTPRYLIKTRGQQVTLSCSPISGHRSVSWYQQTPGQGLQFLFEYFSETQRNKGNFPGRFSGRQFSNSRSEMNVSTLELGDSALYLCASSLEGGGLADTIYFGEGSWLTVV.

The gene calls are TRBV7-2 and TRBJ2-7; D uncertain. CDR1 and CDR2 (germline): SGHTA, FQGNSA. CDR3 length: 15 residues. Trimming took off 6 bases at V and 2 bases at J, with 17 bases between the two ends. The CDR3 DNA reads as TGTGCCAGCAGTCACAGCCTAGGCTCCACCTACGAGCAGTACTTC. This encodes CASSHSLGSTYEQYF.

This chain links TRBV29-1 with TRBJ2-1, with no clear D. This CDR3 has 13 amino acids. V was trimmed by 4 bases and J by 4 bases, leaving 11 bases between them. Germline loops: CDR1 SQVTM, CDR2 ANQGSEA. The CDR3 DNA follows: TGCAGCGTTGGGATGGGTCCATACAATGAGCAGTTCTTC. It yields the protein CSVGMGPYNEQFF.

The rearrangement joins TRBV12-3 or TRBV12-4 to TRBJ1-4; no firm D call. V lost 6 bases, J lost 7 bases, and 9 bases lay in between. The CDR3 runs to 12 residues. Here the CDR3 DNA reads TGTGCCAGCAGCTCCGGTAGTGAAAAACTGTTTTTT. Translated, it gives CASSSGSEKLFF.

The gene calls are TRBV5-6 and TRBJ2-3, with a possible D match to TRBD2 (6 bases). This CDR3 contains 15 residues. V gave up 3 bases and J gave up 7 bases, with 18 bases separating them. Germline CDR1 is SGHDT and CDR2 is YYEEEE. CDR3 sequence: CASSSWGGARNTQYF. CDR3 DNA: TGTGCCAGCAGCTCCTGGGGAGGAGCTCGAAATACGCAGTATTTT.

Remarks on this clonotype: At one of its ends the junction is not consistent with the germline gene, which may arise from a read error. The chain joins TRBV2 to TRBJ2-1; D ambiguous. Germline lookup yields CDR1 SNHLY and CDR2 FYNNEI. The CDR3 runs to 16 residues. CDR3 protein: CASKEGALSSYNGQFF. CDR3 in DNA: TGTGCCAGCAAAGAAGGCGCCCTAAGCTCCTACAATGGGCAGTTCTTC.